These 14 T cell receptor beta chains share one sample of origin, sequenced in a study of shared clonotypes between healthy human individuals. Profiled with immunoSEQ multiplex PCR; TCRdb holds only in-frame clones, not every one. The table has 2 million to 2.5 million clones, just under 95% seen once. The sequencing sample was made of naive CD4+ T cells from PBMCs. The subset is: CD45RA+ positively selected. Receptors were obtained from a man between 18 and 29 years old in good health. Some clones in this sample may be carry-over from other donors' samples.

The chain uses TRBV27 and TRBJ2-7; the D gene is possibly TRBD2 (6 bases). The CDR3 loop spans 12 amino acids. Trimming cost V 6 bases and J 9 bases, with 15 bases left between them. Germline CDR1 reads MNHEY; CDR2 reads SMNVEV (reference sequence). The CDR3 spells CASSKPAGPQYF. CDR3 DNA: TGTGCCAGCAGCAAACCGGCGGGGCCGCAGTACTTC.

This chain connects TRBV6-1 to TRBJ2-7, with D perhaps matching TRBD1 (5 bases). V shed 5 bases and J shed 2 bases, with 10 bases lying between them. CDR3 length: 13 residues. Germline CDR1 MNHNS, CDR2 SASEGT. CDR3 sequence: CASSLGPTYEQYF. In DNA, the CDR3 is TGTGCCAGCAGTTTGGGGCCGACCTACGAGCAGTACTTC.

J is TRBJ1-1 and V is TRBV28; D is uncertain. Per the germline V gene, CDR1 is MDHEN and CDR2 is SYDVKM. This CDR3 is built from 15 residues. The ends were cut back, 2 bases at V and 0 bases at J, with 10 bases in the middle. In DNA, the CDR3 is TGTGCCAGCAGTTTAAGGAGCCTTTTGAACACTGAAGCTTTCTTT. Amino acids: CASSLRSLLNTEAFF.

The gene calls are TRBV5-1 and TRBJ2-1, with 11 bases that match TRBD2. The CDR3 is 15 amino acids. CDR1 is SGHRS, CDR2 YFSETQ, per germline. Losses at the gene ends were 4 bases for V and 9 bases for J; bases not matched to a gene: 9. The CDR3 spells CASSASSGRRAEQFF. The CDR3 coding sequence is TGCGCCAGCAGCGCCTCTAGCGGGAGGCGTGCTGAGCAGTTCTTC.

V gene TRBV5-4 combines with J gene TRBJ2-1; 9 bases agree with TRBD1. Germline loops: CDR1 SGHNT, CDR2 YYREEE (reference sequence). The CDR3 sequence is 16 residues long. The V and J ends lost 4 bases and 6 bases, in that order; junction bases with no gene match: 11. CDR3 sequence reads: CASSQKGGQGPNEQFF. The CDR3 coding sequence is TGTGCCAGCAGCCAGAAAGGGGGACAGGGTCCCAATGAGCAGTTCTTC.

To note about this clone: The junction does not match germline at one end; this may be a read error. This chain connects TRBV6-1 to TRBJ1-1; unclear D gene. CDR3 length: 14 amino acids. Per the germline V gene, CDR1 is MNHNS and CDR2 is SASEGT. This CDR3 is CASSEGPGNSEAFF. The CDR3 region has the DNA TGTGCCAGCAGTGAAGGACCGGGGAACAGTGAAGCTTTCTTT.

V is TRBV7-2 and J is TRBJ1-2; perhaps TRBD1 as D (5 bases). Trimming removed 5 bases from V and 2 bases from J, with 12 bases in between. There are 14 residues in the CDR3. Germline V gene sequence: CDR1 SGHTA, CDR2 FQGNSA. Here the CDR3 DNA reads TGTGCCAGCAGCCCGGGGGAGGGCAACTATGGCTACACCTTC. Translated: CASSPGEGNYGYTF.

Regarding this clone: The same CDR3 arises from other DNA sequences in this sample as well. The CDR3 nucleotides are TGTGCCAGCAGCTTGGGGCCCGGAACCTACGAGCAGTACTTC. Translation gives CASSLGPGTYEQYF. The chain carries TRBV5-6 and TRBJ2-7; no reliable D call. Trimming removed 0 bases from V and 2 bases from J, with 9 bases in between. This CDR3 is 14 amino acids long. Per germline, CDR1 SGHDT and CDR2 YYEEEE.

J is TRBJ2-7 and V is TRBV2; no clear D. Germline values: CDR1 SNHLY, CDR2 FYNNEI. Deletions cut 6 bases from V and 5 bases from J, with 14 bases between. The CDR3 spans 13 residues. CDR3 DNA sequence: TGTGCCAGCAGCCAGGAGAGTGACAACGAGCAGTACTTC. Encoded protein: CASSQESDNEQYF.

This clone has only a few counts. V gene TRBV7-3 combines with J gene TRBJ2-1; D perhaps matches TRBD2 (5 bases). CDR3 length: 17 amino acids. V lost 0 bases, J lost 7 bases, and 19 bases lay in between. Germline-derived CDR1 and CDR2 are SGHTA and FQGTGA. In DNA form, the CDR3 reads TGTGCCAGCAGCTTAACGGCTAGCCCCCAAAACGTGAATGAGCAGTTCTTC. This codes for CASSLTASPQNVNEQFF. Combining the CDR3 with reference TRBV7-3 and TRBJ2-1 gives the whole variable domain GAGVSQTPSNKVTEKGKYVELRCDPISGHTALYWYRQSLGQGPEFLIYFQGTGAADDSGLPNDRFFAVRPEGSVSTLKIQRTERGDSAVYLCASSLTASPQNVNEQFFGPGTRLTVL.

The CDR3 nucleotides read TGTGCCATCAGTTTCGGGCCGGGGGGCCAGCCCCAGCATTTT. It is translated as CAISFGPGGQPQHF. The chain joins TRBV10-3 to TRBJ1-5; TRBD1 is a possible D gene (6 bases). Trimming shortened V by 5 bases and J by 7 bases, and 15 bases separated the two germline ends. The germline gives CDR1 ENHRY, CDR2 SYGVKD. The CDR3 is made up of 14 amino acids.

Note on this clone: This same CDR3 is encoded by further DNA sequences in the sample. The rearrangement joins TRBV11-2 to TRBJ2-1; 9 nucleotides agree with TRBD1. This CDR3 region has 15 residues. Trimming cost V 4 bases and J 4 bases; bases outside gene matches: 5. CDR1 SGHAT and CDR2 FQNNGV come from the germline V gene. This chain's CDR3 is CASSSTGTGYNEQFF. The CDR3 nucleotides read TGTGCCAGCAGCTCTACCGGGACAGGGTACAATGAGCAGTTCTTC. Full variable domain (remainder filled in from reference TRBV11-2 and TRBJ2-1): EAGVAQSPRYKIIEKRQSVAFWCNPISGHATLYWYQQILGQGPKLLIQFQNNGVVDDSQLPKDRFSAERLKGVDSTLKIQPAKLEDSAVYLCASSSTGTGYNEQFFGPGTRLTVL.

This chain uses TRBV11-1 with TRBJ2-2; possible D gene TRBD1, 5 bases. Germline CDR1 is SGHAT and CDR2 is FQDESV (reference sequence). CDR3 length equals 14 residues. V dropped 5 bases and J dropped 1 base, with 8 bases sitting between them. CDR3 nucleotide sequence: TGTGCCAGCAGCGACGGACAGAACACCGGGGAGCTGTTTTTT. Residues: CASSDGQNTGELFF.

For this clone: Relative to the germline gene, one junction end is altered; a read error may explain this. The V gene is TRBV6-1, the J gene TRBJ1-3; D gene ambiguous. The CDR3 has 14 amino acids. CDR1 and CDR2 from the germline V gene are MNHNS and SASEGT. The CDR3: CASRTLDPGDTIYF. The DNA of the CDR3 is TGTGCCAGCAGGACCTTGGACCCTGGAGACACCATATATTTT.